The clone carrying this T cell receptor beta chain has a handful of counts. Its antigen is currently unknown. This specimen comes from a study of T cells after yellow fever vaccination. Study-wide results and caveats: Clonotypes appearing in both CD4 and CD8 compartments existed, and their share was small. Repertoires obtained by FACS sorting could include abundant clonotypes that entered as contaminants from the bulk population.

A process of 5'RACE template switching, which added a universal primer site and UMIs, was used to make TCR cDNA. Each CDR3 protein is one row after TCRdb ran MiXCR on the 5' RACE reads. The repertoire holds fewer than 400,000 distinct CDR3 sequences, roughly 6.2% seen once, with over 12% in the top ten. Trimming stripped 4 bases from V and 3 bases from J, with 11 bases between. Germline CDR1 is SGHDT and CDR2 is YYEEEE. The CDR3 covers 13 residues. This receptor was taken from a young man who received the YFV17D yellow fever vaccine. Sample: PBMCs, taken 5 days after the yellow fever booster vaccination. The rearrangement links TRBV5-6 to TRBJ2-7; no clear D gene. The CDR3 DNA reads TGTGCCAGCAGCCTGTTAAATCGCTACGAGCAGTACTTC. Its protein is CASSLLNRYEQYF.